Each of the 9 T cell receptor beta chains below was sequenced from the same sample in a study of blood T cells in healthy people across ages. Through a sample-barcoded 5' primer and a J-beta primer mix, a second PCR was run for roughly 6 to 11 cycles. TCRdb passed the 5' RACE reads through MiXCR, listing each CDR3 protein once. The sample contains approximately 1.5 million distinct CDR3 sequences, 35% to 45% of which appear only once. What was sequenced was blood. Receptors originate from a woman under 30 in good health.

This clonotype came up a few times. The gene calls are TRBV7-2 and TRBJ2-5, with 14 bases matching TRBD2. Germline V gene data show CDR1 as SGHTA and CDR2 as FQGNSA. The V segment lost 4 bases and the J segment 5 bases; nucleotides outside the gene matches: 3. The CDR3 has 15 amino acids. CDR3 sequence reads: CASSWGLAGAETQYF. The DNA of the CDR3 is TGTGCCAGCAGCTGGGGACTAGCGGGAGCTGAGACCCAGTACTTC. The whole variable domain, remainder taken from reference TRBV7-2 and TRBJ2-5, is GAGVSQSPSNKVTEKGKDVELRCDPISGHTALYWYRQSLGQGLEFLIYFQGNSAPDKSGLPSDRFSAERTGGSVSTLTIQRTQQEDSAVYLCASSWGLAGAETQYFGPGTRLLVL.

J is TRBJ2-1 and V is TRBV20-1; TRBD2 aligns across 9 bases. TRBJ2-7 explains the end of the DNA better; the J call may be wrong. The CDR3 covers 16 residues. The germline gives CDR1 DFQATT, CDR2 SNEGSKA (reference sequence). The CDR3 here is CSARAWGTSSHNEQYF. The DNA for the CDR3 is TGCAGTGCTAGAGCCTGGGGGACTAGCAGCCACAATGAGCAGTACTTC.

This clonotype was detected only a few times. The chain employs TRBV7-2 and TRBJ1-5; no clear D. Germline V gene lookup returns CDR1 SGHTA and CDR2 FQGNSA. The CDR3 consists of 12 residues. Trimming cost V 5 bases and J 2 bases, with 4 bases left between them. DNA of the CDR3: TGTGCCAGCAGCATTCGCAATCAGCCCCAGCATTTT. Encoded protein: CASSIRNQPQHF.

The gene calls are TRBV7-2 and TRBJ2-1, with D hard to call. This CDR3 is built from 11 residues. The V gene lost 8 bases and the J gene lost 8 bases, with 10 bases spanning the gap. The germline gives CDR1 SGHTA, CDR2 FQGNSA. The CDR3 DNA sequence: TGTGCCAGCTGGGGAAGCTATGAGCAGTTCTTC. Its protein product is CASWGSYEQFF.

This clonotype was observed a few times. The rearrangement links TRBV20-1 to TRBJ2-1; TRBD2 agrees at 10 bases. Trimming cost V 7 bases and J 1 base; bases outside gene matches: 10. The CDR3 totals 16 residues. Per the germline V gene, CDR1 is DFQATT and CDR2 is SNEGSKA (reference sequence). Written as DNA, the CDR3 is TGCAGTGTCGGGGGTTTAGCGGGGGGATCCTACAATGAGCAGTTCTTC. It encodes CSVGGLAGGSYNEQFF.

V and J are TRBV21-1 and TRBJ2-7; the listed D gene, TRBD1, was not tested against the DNA. TRBV21-1 is a pseudogene. The CDR3 length is 15 residues. CDR3 DNA sequence: TGTGCCAGCAGCTGGGAGACAGGGGGGTTTTCAGAGCAGTACTTC. Amino acids: CASSWETGGFSEQYF.

The rearrangement uses TRBV18 and TRBJ1-6; D remains unclear. CDR3 length equals 13 residues. CDR1 is KGHSH, CDR2 LQKENI, per germline. V dropped 6 bases and J dropped 8 bases, with 11 bases sitting between them. CDR3: CASSLDSDSPLHF. DNA for the CDR3: TGTGCCAGCTCTCTCGACTCTGATTCACCCCTCCACTTT.

This clonotype was seen a few times. V usage is TRBV5-1 and J usage is TRBJ1-4, with 7 bases that match TRBD1. Germline V gene data show CDR1 as SGHRS and CDR2 as YFSETQ. V was pared by 4 bases and J by 4 bases, with 7 bases of the junction left unmatched. The CDR3 is 15 amino acids. CDR3 amino acids: CASSPRTGFNEKLFF. CDR3 DNA: TGCGCCAGCAGCCCACGGACAGGTTTTAATGAAAAACTGTTTTTT. Based on the CDR3 plus reference TRBV5-1 and TRBJ1-4, the full variable domain is KAGVTQTPRYLIKTRGQQVTLSCSPISGHRSVSWYQQTPGQGLQFLFEYFSETQRNKGNFPGRFSGRQFSNSRSEMNVSTLELGDSALYLCASSPRTGFNEKLFFGSGTQLSVL.

This chain joins TRBV7-9 and TRBJ2-3, with D uncertain. Between the trimmed V and J ends, which lost 2 bases and 0 bases, there was a span of 12 bases. The CDR3 sequence is 16 residues long. Germline loops: CDR1 SEHNR, CDR2 FQNEAQ (reference sequence). The CDR3 DNA follows: TGTGCCAGCAGCTTAAGGAAAGGGCTGAGCACAGATACGCAGTATTTT. As protein: CASSLRKGLSTDTQYF.